This T cell receptor beta chain was identified in a study of cytomegalovirus exposure and HLA in healthy donors. Study outcomes and limitations: Investigators reported 150 to 200 TCR beta chains as tied to cytomegalovirus. Productive rates of about 87% or about 30% were seen for most TCR beta V segments in an earlier analysis.

With 60 Vbeta and 13 Jbeta primers, the PCR was carried out. Profiling relied on immunoSEQ multiplex PCR, and the TCRdb table lists in-frame clones only, not all of them. The sample includes under 150,000 clones, roughly 80% of them seen just once. Worth noting for this clone: Its antigen is not identified.

The specimen was PBMCs. This receptor was taken from a male donor in good health and CMV-seronegative.

The CDR3: CASSQGQGFYEQYF. The CDR3 DNA is TGTGCCAGCAGCCAAGGACAGGGGTTCTACGAGCAGTACTTC. This chain joins TRBV16 and TRBJ2-7, with 9 bases aligning to TRBD1. The CDR3 spans 14 residues. Germline V CDR1 and CDR2: KGHSY, FQNENV. J lost 3 bases, V lost 2 bases, and 2 bases had no gene match.